The 8 T cell receptor beta chains below come from one sample, sequenced in a study of OX40 agonist ivuxolimab in advanced cancers. Libraries were prepared by immunoSEQ multiplex PCR; TCRdb keeps only in-frame clonotypes and omits some of them. The data hold fewer than 70,000 clones, with approximately 88% observed a single time. The sample consisted of CD4+ or CD8+ T cells sorted from blood, taken in a trial of the OX40 agonist ivuxolimab. The receptors were gathered from an adult with an advanced solid tumor such as melanoma, head and neck, liver or kidney cancer.

The genes are TRBV4-1 and TRBJ1-1; TRBD1 matches at 7 bases. The CDR3 sequence is 18 residues long. Germline assignment: CDR1 MGHRA and CDR2 YSYEKL. J was trimmed by 8 bases and V by 0 bases; bases with no gene match: 18. CDR3 bases: TGCGCCAGCAGCCAAGAAGGGAATGTGGGGCAGGGGGGCTTGGAAGCTTTCTTT. The encoded protein is CASSQEGNVGQGGLEAFF.

The J gene is TRBJ2-2, the V gene TRBV30, with 10 bases fitting TRBD1. The V gene's germline CDR1 is GTSNPN and CDR2 SVGIG (reference sequence). Germline trimming cut 5 bases from V and 6 bases from J; bases unmatched to any gene: 0. The CDR3 is made up of 12 amino acids. The CDR3 loop is CAWGQGAGELFF. CDR3 DNA sequence: TGTGCCTGGGGACAGGGGGCCGGGGAGCTGTTTTTT.

CDR3 loop: CASSPAGGGTEAFF. The CDR3 DNA reads TGTGCCAGCAGCCCGGCCGGTGGGGGGACTGAAGCTTTCTTT. The chain recombines TRBV5-6 with TRBJ1-1; tentative D call: TRBD1 (5 bases). Trimming left V 4 bases short and J 5 bases short, with 15 bases between. The CDR3 contains 14 residues. CDR1 is SGHDT, CDR2 YYEEEE, per germline.

The rearrangement uses TRBV7-3 and TRBJ2-7; 9 bases line up with TRBD1. In germline, CDR1 is SGHTA, CDR2 FQGTGA. Unmatched junction bases numbered 3, after V lost 0 bases and J lost 3 bases. The CDR3 extends over 15 amino acids. CDR3 residues: CASSLTGTGLYEQYF. CDR3 bases: TGTGCCAGCAGCTTAACGGGGACAGGGCTCTACGAGCAGTACTTC. Supplemented by reference TRBV7-3 and TRBJ2-7, the full variable domain reads GAGVSQTPSNKVTEKGKYVELRCDPISGHTALYWYRQSLGQGPEFLIYFQGTGAADDSGLPNDRFFAVRPEGSVSTLKIQRTERGDSAVYLCASSLTGTGLYEQYFGPGTRLTVT.

J is TRBJ1-5 and V is TRBV4-1, with D possibly matching TRBD1 (5 bases). The CDR3 spans 15 residues. Germline V CDR1 and CDR2: MGHRA, YSYEKL. Trimming left V 0 bases short and J 9 bases short, with 15 bases between. Written as DNA, the CDR3 is TGCGCCAGCAGCCAAGATTGGGGCGGGTATGGGCCCCAGCATTTT. This gives the protein CASSQDWGGYGPQHF.

The V gene is TRBV5-1, the J gene TRBJ2-3, with D tentatively TRBD1 (7 bases). The CDR3 is 15 amino acids. Germline assignment: CDR1 SGHRS and CDR2 YFSETQ. Trimming shortened V by 7 bases and J by 4 bases, and 19 bases separated the two germline ends. CDR3 DNA sequence: TGCGCCAGCGAAATTGGCGGAGGGGGCTCAGATACGCAGTATTTT. The encoded protein is CASEIGGGGSDTQYF.

This clone was recorded at least ten times. The chain carries TRBV30 and TRBJ1-2; D is uncertain. Germline V gives CDR1 GTSNPN, CDR2 SVGIG (reference sequence). This CDR3 is built from 13 residues. The ends were cut back, 0 bases at V and 4 bases at J, with 9 bases in the middle. CDR3 nucleotides: TGTGCCTGGAGTGTAGTGGAAGGCTATGGCTACACCTTC. Protein product: CAWSVVEGYGYTF.

This clone was picked up one time. This chain links TRBV7-9 with TRBJ2-7, with 7 bases matching TRBD2. CDR3 length equals 13 residues. Trimming took 4 bases from V and 7 from J; bases not matched to a gene: 7. Germline V CDR1 and CDR2: SEHNR, FQNEAQ (reference sequence). The CDR3 bases are TGTGCCAGCAGCTGGTGGGGCGGGGGAGAGCAGTACTTC. It encodes CASSWWGGGEQYF.